The sequence of this TCR beta chain was determined in a study of cytomegalovirus exposure and HLA in healthy donors. A multiplex PCR was run with 60 Vbeta primers and 13 Jbeta primers. The method was immunoSEQ multiplex PCR; TCRdb's version includes in-frame clones alone and lacks a portion of them. The profile shows about 190,000 clones, approximately 79% of them singletons. Sample: PBMCs. This clonotype was obtained from a woman aged 18-29 years in good health and CMV-seronegative.

CDR3 loop: CASSLEESPYNEQFF. Here the CDR3 DNA reads TGTGCCAGCAGCTTAGAGGAGTCCCCCTACAATGAGCAGTTCTTC. The gene calls are TRBV7-9 and TRBJ2-1; D call uncertain. The CDR3 covers 15 residues. Trimming cost V 1 base and J 2 bases, with 9 bases left between them. CDR1 is SEHNR and CDR2 is FQNEAQ in the germline V gene (reference sequence).